This TCR beta chain appears in the sequencing data of a study of T-cell memory formation after mild COVID-19. Study results and caveats: Clones that shrank (day 15 to 85) were balanced CD4/CD8, whereas later expanders leaned CD4+. A subset of responding clones appeared in pre-infection memory, suggesting cross-reactive memory joined.

5'RACE primed from the constant segment yielded TCR alpha and TCR beta cDNA libraries bearing sample barcodes and UMIs. TCRdb ran MiXCR on the 5' RACE reads and lists one entry per CDR3 protein. The data contain over 400,000 distinct CDR3 sequences, 20% to 30% of them singletons. A remark on this clonotype: Its antigen is unidentified.

Trimming took 5 bases from V and 7 from J, leaving 20 bases between them. The germline CDR1 and CDR2 sequences are MNHEY and SMNVEV (reference sequence). There are 16 residues in the CDR3. The receptor comes from an adult woman who had mild COVID-19 (a few samples of this study predate the infection). Cell type and time point are not known. Sequencing was performed on PBMCs or a T cell subset sorted from them (not recorded which). The V gene is TRBV27, the J gene TRBJ2-2; D tentatively reads TRBD1 or TRBD2 (5 bases each). The CDR3 sequence is CASSARDALVFGELFF. CDR3 nucleotides: TGTGCCAGCAGTGCACGGGACGCCCTAGTATTCGGGGAGCTGTTTTTT.